Below, one TCR beta chain is given with its context. These data originate in a study of blood T cell repertoires in COVID-19. Study at large: Material from acute and convalescent COVID-19 was sourced from the United States, Italy and Spain. PBMCs, B-cell-depleted T cells, or T cells provided the cDNA or gDNA that made up the material.

V lost 2 bases to trimming and J lost 7 bases; unmatched junction nucleotides: 5. The CDR3 consists of 14 residues. Looked up from germline, CDR1 is MNHNS and CDR2 is SASEGT. Original processing notes: Nucleated cell counts were estimated from reference gene primer amplification. The protocol was immunoSEQ multiplex PCR, while the TCRdb copy is restricted to in-frame clones and leaves out a portion. The V and J calls and clone size are taken from that table; D and trimming were inferred from the DNA. The sample records about 39,000 clones, 65% to 85% being singletons. The rearrangement uses TRBV6-1 and TRBJ1-5, with 7 bases aligning to TRBD1. This clonotype was sampled from a man aged 60 to 75 in a cohort sampled during active COVID-19. Specimen: peripheral blood. CDR3 residues: CASSERTGDQPQHF. Here the CDR3 DNA reads TGTGCCAGCAGTGAACGTACAGGGGACCAGCCCCAGCATTTT.